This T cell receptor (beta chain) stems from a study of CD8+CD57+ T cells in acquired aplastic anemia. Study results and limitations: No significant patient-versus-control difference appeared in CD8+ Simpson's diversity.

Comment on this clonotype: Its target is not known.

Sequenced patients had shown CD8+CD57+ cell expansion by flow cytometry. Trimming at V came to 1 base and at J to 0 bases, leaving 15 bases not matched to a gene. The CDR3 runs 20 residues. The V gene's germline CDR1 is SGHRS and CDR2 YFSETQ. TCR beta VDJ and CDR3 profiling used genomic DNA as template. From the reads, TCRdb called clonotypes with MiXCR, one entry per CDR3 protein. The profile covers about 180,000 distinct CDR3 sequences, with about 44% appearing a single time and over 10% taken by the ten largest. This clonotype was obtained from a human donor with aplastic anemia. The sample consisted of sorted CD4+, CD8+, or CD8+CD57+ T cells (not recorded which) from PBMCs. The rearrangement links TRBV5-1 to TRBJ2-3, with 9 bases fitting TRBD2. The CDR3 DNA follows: TGCGCCAGCAGCTTGTACGTTAGCGGGGGTTCCTACTCTAGCACAGATACGCAGTATTTT. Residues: CASSLYVSGGSYSSTDTQYF.